This T cell receptor (beta chain) is from a study of CD4 T cells in relation to SARS-CoV-2 and coronaviruses. About the study: No peptide or an HIV-1 Nef peptide pool served as negative control.

Sequencing used immunoSEQ multiplex PCR; TCRdb keeps in-frame clones, though not all of them. The data contain about 26,000 clones, around 78% of them singletons. As concerns this clone: Its cognate antigen is unknown.

V shed 5 bases and J 5 bases; nucleotides not matched to a gene: 13. CDR1 SGHVS and CDR2 FNYEAQ come from the germline V gene. The CDR3 totals 17 residues. Before the COVID-19 pandemic, during about 2010-2018, CD4+ T cells were taken from unexposed donors. After approximately 10 days of culture, CD4+ T cells were isolated. The sequence derives from a human donor in good health. Material: CD4+ T cells from PBMCs, cultured in vitro. The chain carries TRBV7-6 and TRBJ2-3; 10 nucleotides match TRBD2. For the CDR3, the DNA is TGTGCCAGCAGCCCCGCCGAGCGGGAGGGCATAATAGATACGCAGTATTTT. As protein: CASSPAEREGIIDTQYF.